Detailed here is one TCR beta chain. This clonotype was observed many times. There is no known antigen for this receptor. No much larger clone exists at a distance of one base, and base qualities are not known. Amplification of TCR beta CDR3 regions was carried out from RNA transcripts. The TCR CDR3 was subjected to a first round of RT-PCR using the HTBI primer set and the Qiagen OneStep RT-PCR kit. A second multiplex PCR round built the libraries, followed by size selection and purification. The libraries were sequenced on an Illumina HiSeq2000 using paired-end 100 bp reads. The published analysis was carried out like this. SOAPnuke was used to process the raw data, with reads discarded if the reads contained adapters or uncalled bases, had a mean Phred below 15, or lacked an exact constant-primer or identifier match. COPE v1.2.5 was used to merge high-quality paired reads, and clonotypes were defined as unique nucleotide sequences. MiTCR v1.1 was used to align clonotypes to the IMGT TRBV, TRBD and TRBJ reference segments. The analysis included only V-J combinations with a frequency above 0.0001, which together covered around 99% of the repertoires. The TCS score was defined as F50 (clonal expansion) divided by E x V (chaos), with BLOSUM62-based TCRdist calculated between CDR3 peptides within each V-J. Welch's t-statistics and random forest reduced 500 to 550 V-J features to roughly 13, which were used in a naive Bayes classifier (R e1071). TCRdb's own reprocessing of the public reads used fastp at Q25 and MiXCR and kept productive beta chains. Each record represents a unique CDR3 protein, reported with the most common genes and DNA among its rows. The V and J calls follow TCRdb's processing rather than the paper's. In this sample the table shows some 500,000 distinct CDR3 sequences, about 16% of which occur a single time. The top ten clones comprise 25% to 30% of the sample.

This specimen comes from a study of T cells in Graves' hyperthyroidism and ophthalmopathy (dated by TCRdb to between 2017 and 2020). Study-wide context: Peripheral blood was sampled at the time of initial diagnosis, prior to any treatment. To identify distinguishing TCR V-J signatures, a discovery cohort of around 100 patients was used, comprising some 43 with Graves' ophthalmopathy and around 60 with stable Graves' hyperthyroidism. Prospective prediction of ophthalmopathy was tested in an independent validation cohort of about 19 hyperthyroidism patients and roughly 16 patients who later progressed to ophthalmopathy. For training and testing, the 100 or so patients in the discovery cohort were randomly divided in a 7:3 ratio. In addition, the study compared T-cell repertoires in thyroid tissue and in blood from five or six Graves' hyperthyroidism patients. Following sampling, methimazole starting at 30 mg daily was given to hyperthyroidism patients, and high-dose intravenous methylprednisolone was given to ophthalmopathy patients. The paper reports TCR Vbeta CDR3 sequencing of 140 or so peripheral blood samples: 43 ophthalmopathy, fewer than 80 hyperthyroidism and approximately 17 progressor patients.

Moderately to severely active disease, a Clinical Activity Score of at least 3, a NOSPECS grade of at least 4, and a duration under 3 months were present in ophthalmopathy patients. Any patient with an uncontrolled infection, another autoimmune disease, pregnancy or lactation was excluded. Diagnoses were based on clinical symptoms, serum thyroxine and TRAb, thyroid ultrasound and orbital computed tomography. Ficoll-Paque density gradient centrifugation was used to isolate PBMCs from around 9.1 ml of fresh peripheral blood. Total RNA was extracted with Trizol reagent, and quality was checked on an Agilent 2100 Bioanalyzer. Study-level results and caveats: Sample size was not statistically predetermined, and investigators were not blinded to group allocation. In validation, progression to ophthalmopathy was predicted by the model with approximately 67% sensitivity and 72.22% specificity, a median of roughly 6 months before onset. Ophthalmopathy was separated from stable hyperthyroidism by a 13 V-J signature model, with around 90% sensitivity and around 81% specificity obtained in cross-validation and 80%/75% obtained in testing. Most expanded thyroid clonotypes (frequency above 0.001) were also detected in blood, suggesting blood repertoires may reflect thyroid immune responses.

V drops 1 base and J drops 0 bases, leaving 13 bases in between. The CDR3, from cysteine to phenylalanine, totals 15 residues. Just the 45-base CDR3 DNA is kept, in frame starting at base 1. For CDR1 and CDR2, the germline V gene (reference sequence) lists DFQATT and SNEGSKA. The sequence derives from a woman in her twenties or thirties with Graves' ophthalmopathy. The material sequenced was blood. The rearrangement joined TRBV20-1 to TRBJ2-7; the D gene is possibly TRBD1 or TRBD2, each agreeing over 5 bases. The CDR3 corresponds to CSARVVGALSYEQYF. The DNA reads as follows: TGCAGTGCTAGAGTCGTCGGGGCACTCTCCTACGAGCAGTACTTC.